A single sample gave rise to the 19 T cell receptor beta chains below, sequenced in a study of early T cells in non-severe SARS-CoV-2 infection. TCRdb processed the 5' RACE reads anew with MiXCR; each CDR3 protein has one entry. The top ten hold roughly 13% of the sample, which has 25,000 to 30,000 distinct CDR3 sequences, 8.5% to 10% seen once. Source material: whole blood. The origin of the receptors is an adult who was a healthcare worker with PCR-confirmed SARS-CoV-2 infection or an uninfected control (not recorded which).

This clonotype was recorded many times. The V gene is TRBV14, the J gene TRBJ1-1; D uncertain. The length of the CDR3 is 13 residues. The V end lost 5 bases, the J end lost 4 bases, and 11 bases lay between the germline ends. CDR1 is SGHDN, CDR2 FVKESK, per germline. CDR3 nucleotide sequence: TGTGCCAGCAGCGCGGAAGAACGCACTGAAGCTTTCTTT. Translating gives CASSAEERTEAFF.

This clonotype was recorded many times. This chain connects TRBV6-2 or TRBV6-3 to TRBJ2-1; TRBD2 matches 12 bases. Germline V lookup: CDR1 MNHEY, CDR2 SVGEGT. The length of the CDR3 is 14 residues. With V trimmed by 6 bases and J by 9 bases, 6 bases remained unmatched. CDR3 nucleotides: TGTGCCAGCAGAGCTAGCGGGGGGGTCCCTGAGCAGTTCTTC. Protein: CASRASGGVPEQFF.

This clonotype was seen at least ten times. The chain links TRBV5-1 to TRBJ2-3; D possibly matches TRBD1 or TRBD2 (5 bases each). The V end was cut by 4 bases, the J end by 8 bases, with 17 bases between. The CDR3 runs to 14 residues. The germline V gene has CDR1 SGHRS and CDR2 YFSETQ. DNA of the CDR3: TGCGCCAGCAGCCTCTGGGACGCAAGAAGTACGCAGTATTTT. It codes for CASSLWDARSTQYF.

This clonotype was counted between two and nine times. The chain uses TRBV10-3 and TRBJ2-3, with D perhaps TRBD1 (5 bases). Germline V gene sequence: CDR1 ENHRY, CDR2 SYGVKD. The length of the CDR3 is 14 residues. Trimming took off 11 bases at V and 4 bases at J, with 19 bases between the two ends. CDR3 DNA sequence: TGTGCCGCCCGAGGAACAGGCGAGGCAGATACGCAGTATTTT. Amino acids: CAARGTGEADTQYF.

This clonotype has at least ten counts. The chain is built from TRBV7-2 and TRBJ2-3, with 7 bases matching TRBD1. Trimming removed 7 bases from V and 4 bases from J; junction bases left unmatched: 11. Germline V gene data show CDR1 as SGHTA and CDR2 as FQGNSA. There are 15 residues in the CDR3. CDR3 residues: CASITRGHLPDTQYF. CDR3 sequence (DNA): TGTGCCAGCATCACGAGGGGGCACTTACCAGATACGCAGTATTTT.

This clonotype was recorded at least ten times. The CDR3 reads CASEERGFTEAFF. The CDR3, as DNA: TGTGCCAGCGAAGAACGGGGGTTCACTGAAGCTTTCTTT. V is TRBV6-6 and J is TRBJ1-1; weak D call: TRBD1 (5 bases). V gave up 8 bases and J gave up 4 bases, with 14 bases separating them. The CDR3 has 13 amino acids. CDR1 MNHNY and CDR2 SVGAGI come from the germline V gene (reference sequence).

The rearrangement links TRBV10-3 to TRBJ2-1; TRBD2 aligns across 10 bases. The CDR3 is 15 amino acids. Germline values: CDR1 ENHRY, CDR2 SYGVKD. V lost 5 bases to trimming and J lost 5 bases; unmatched junction nucleotides: 6. The CDR3 protein is CAISFTSGEDNEQFF. The CDR3 nucleotides are TGTGCCATCAGTTTCACTAGCGGGGAGGACAATGAGCAGTTCTTC.

This clonotype was counted ten times or more. This chain joins TRBV28 and TRBJ1-1, with D tentatively TRBD1 (5 bases). The CDR3 totals 14 residues. The ends were cut back, 5 bases at V and 7 bases at J, with 17 bases in the middle. Germline CDR1 is MDHEN and CDR2 is SYDVKM. The CDR3 is CASSPPGGSIEAFF. The CDR3 nucleotides are TGTGCCAGCAGTCCCCCTGGGGGGAGTATTGAAGCTTTCTTT.

The genes are TRBV3-1 and TRBJ2-2; D not certain. Germline loops: CDR1 LGHDT, CDR2 YNNKEL (reference sequence). Trimming took 3 bases from V and 14 from J, leaving 10 bases between them. The CDR3 covers 11 residues. The CDR3 spells CASSHETSLFF. DNA of the CDR3: TGTGCCAGCAGCCATGAGACATCTCTGTTTTTT.

There are many counts of this clonotype. The rearrangement links TRBV2 to TRBJ1-5; 9 bases fit TRBD1. V dropped 1 base and J dropped 5; count of bases not matched to a gene: 6. The CDR3 is 16 residues long. Germline loops: CDR1 SNHLY, CDR2 FYNNEI. Here the CDR3 DNA reads TGTGCCAGCAGTGAAGTCGGGACAGGGTCGCATCAGCCCCAGCATTTT. Translating gives CASSEVGTGSHQPQHF.

In its sample, this clonotype was seen many times. V and J are TRBV6-4 and TRBJ2-5; 9 bases match TRBD1. The germline V gene has CDR1 MRHNA and CDR2 SNTAGT. The CDR3 has 16 residues. V trimming: 0 bases; J trimming: 1 base; junction bases outside the gene matches: 3. The CDR3 nucleotides are TGTGCCAGCAGTGACTCTCCGACAGGGGGCCAAGAGACCCAGTACTTC. Amino acids: CASSDSPTGGQETQYF.

To note about this clonotype: This may be a read error: a much more frequent sequence differs by one nucleotide. In DNA, the CDR3 is TGTGCCAGTAATATTCTCCCGGGACAGGGAAACACCGGGGAGCTGTTTTTT. It specifies CASNILPGQGNTGELFF. J is TRBJ2-2 and V is TRBV19, with 9 nucleotides matching TRBD1. Germline V gene lookup returns CDR1 LNHDA and CDR2 SQIVND (reference sequence). V trimming: 7 bases; J trimming: 2 bases; junction bases outside the gene matches: 11. The CDR3 is made up of 17 amino acids. Using reference TRBV19 and TRBJ2-2 for the parts outside the CDR3, the full variable domain is DGGITQSPKYLFRKEGQNVTLSCEQNLNHDAMYWYRQDPGQGLRLIYYSQIVNDFQKGDIAEGYSVSREKKESFPLTVTSAQKNPTAFYLCASNILPGQGNTGELFFGEGSRLTVL.

The V gene is TRBV28, the J gene TRBJ1-1; a possible D gene is TRBD1 (5 bases). CDR3 length: 16 residues. Per germline, CDR1 MDHEN and CDR2 SYDVKM. V was cut by 3 bases and J by 0 bases, with 14 bases left in between. CDR3 in DNA: TGTGCCAGCAGTTTTACCGAGGGGACCTTGAACACTGAAGCTTTCTTT. Residues: CASSFTEGTLNTEAFF.

This clonotype was observed at least ten times. This sequence joins TRBV4-3 and TRBJ2-5; 14 positions match TRBD2. With V trimmed by 2 bases and J by 1 base, 12 bases remained unmatched. CDR3 length: 20 residues. Germline V gives CDR1 LGHNA, CDR2 YSLEER. CDR3 amino acids: CASSQRTSGGKFGPQETQYF. DNA for the CDR3: TGCGCCAGCAGCCAACGGACTAGCGGGGGGAAATTCGGGCCCCAAGAGACCCAGTACTTC.

This clonotype was detected many times. This chain connects TRBV12-3 or TRBV12-4 to TRBJ2-1; 9 nucleotides line up with TRBD1. V lost 1 base to trimming and J lost 6 bases; unmatched junction nucleotides: 4. This CDR3 is 15 amino acids long. The CDR3 is CASSLVTGGINEQFF. The CDR3 DNA sequence: TGTGCCAGCAGTTTAGTAACAGGGGGCATCAATGAGCAGTTCTTC.

In this sample, this clonotype turned up many times. The chain recombines TRBV18 with TRBJ1-6; tentatively, D is TRBD1 (6 bases). The V end lost 3 bases, the J end lost 9 bases, and 15 bases lay between the germline ends. The CDR3 length is 15 residues. CDR1 KGHSH and CDR2 LQKENI come from the germline V gene. This CDR3 is CASSPDSSSGSPLHF. In nucleotides, the CDR3 is TGTGCCAGCTCACCGGACAGTTCCTCGGGTTCACCCCTCCACTTT.

V is TRBV7-3 and J is TRBJ1-6; D is undetermined. Germline V lookup: CDR1 SGHTA, CDR2 FQGTGA. With 8 bases removed from V and 6 bases from J, the gap between germline ends came to 17 bases. The CDR3 runs to 15 residues. The CDR3 DNA is TGTGCCAGCGCCTCTGGGTTAGGCCCTAATTCACCCCTCCACTTT. Protein sequence: CASASGLGPNSPLHF.

The V and J genes are TRBV2 and TRBJ2-3; 14 positions agree with TRBD2. The germline CDR1 and CDR2 sequences are SNHLY and FYNNEI. The trim removed 6 bases at V and 0 bases at J, leaving 5 bases unmatched. The CDR3 length is 17 residues. The CDR3 bases are TGTGCCAGCAGACGTAGACTAGCGGGGGGGAGCACAGATACGCAGTATTTT. Translating gives CASRRRLAGGSTDTQYF.

This clonotype was picked up a small number of times. V is TRBV7-2 and J is TRBJ1-5, with TRBD1 matching over 8 bases. The CDR3 loop spans 13 amino acids. V shed 4 bases, J shed 7 bases, and the junction held 3 bases outside the gene matches. Germline CDR1 is SGHTA and CDR2 is FQGNSA. This CDR3 reads CASSSDRAQPQHF. DNA of the CDR3: TGTGCCAGCAGCTCGGACAGGGCGCAGCCCCAGCATTTT.